The clone carrying this TCR beta chain was recorded a few times. Its target is not known. Per the germline V gene, CDR1 is LGHDT and CDR2 is YNNKEL (reference sequence). The length of the CDR3 is 15 residues. Losses at the gene ends were 4 bases for V and 7 bases for J; bases not matched to a gene: 10. These data come from a study of blood T cells in healthy people across ages. The individuals who served as donors were healthy Caucasians living in Russia, aged roughly 6 to 95. General study points: The long-lived group displayed more naive CD4+ cells, plus higher diversity, than the aged donors did.

A second PCR, run for roughly 7 to 11 cycles, used a sample-barcoded 5' primer plus a J-beta primer mix. Via MiXCR, TCRdb re-called the 5' RACE reads, giving one row per CDR3 protein. The sample contains hundreds of thousands of distinct CDR3 sequences, about 48% of which appear only once. Sequencing was performed on blood. This clonotype originated in a man between 25 and 39 years old in good health. This chain uses TRBV3-1 with TRBJ2-5, with 9 bases that match TRBD2. The DNA for the CDR3 is TGTGCCAGCAGCCCACCCGGGCGGGGGGGCCGGACCCAGTACTTC. Its translation is CASSPPGRGGRTQYF.